The rows below give T cell receptor beta chains drawn from one sample of a study of blood T cell repertoires in COVID-19. TCRdb's copy holds only in-frame clones and misses some; the assay was immunoSEQ multiplex PCR. The sample lists fewer than 500,000 clones, about 87% seen once, with roughly 0.78% in the top ten. Sequenced sample: peripheral blood. The receptors were gathered from a man between 18 and 29 years old with COVID-19, enrolled during active disease. The CDR3 runs from the conserved cysteine through the conserved F or W. Each record gives: D gene, V gene, J gene, clone size, CDR3 protein, CDR3 DNA. A D gene is named only where the DNA matches it firmly. Size is omitted from some rows. Given values are once, few, many or a class for expanded clones.

d_gene: TRBD1
v_gene: TRBV3-1/TRBV3-2
j_gene: TRBJ1-2
abundance: .
CDR3aa: CASSPTRGQLNYGYTF
CDR3nt: TGTGCCAGCAGCCCGACCCGGGGACAGCTTAACTATGGCTACACCTTC

d_gene: .
v_gene: TRBV5-1
j_gene: TRBJ1-2
abundance: .
CDR3aa: CASSLAVGAGIHGYTF
CDR3nt: TGCGCCAGCAGCTTGGCCGTCGGAGCGGGGATCCATGGCTACACCTTC

d_gene: .
v_gene: TRBV2
j_gene: TRBJ2-2
abundance: .
CDR3aa: CASRPADGELFF
CDR3nt: TGTGCCAGCAGGCCAGCGGACGGGGAGCTGTTTTTT

d_gene: .
v_gene: TRBV7-9
j_gene: TRBJ2-7
abundance: .
CDR3aa: CASSFGATYEQYF
CDR3nt: TGTGCCAGCAGCTTTGGGGCGACCTACGAGCAGTACTTC

d_gene: .
v_gene: TRBV19
j_gene: TRBJ1-1
abundance: once
CDR3aa: CASSPSGWNTETFF
CDR3nt: TGTGCCAGTAGCCCTTCCGGGTGGAACACTGAAACTTTCTTT

d_gene: .
v_gene: TRBV7-3
j_gene: TRBJ2-3
abundance: once
CDR3aa: CASSPTGPTDTQYF
CDR3nt: TGTGCCAGCAGCCCGACAGGACCCACAGATACGCAGTATTTT

d_gene: TRBD2
v_gene: TRBV4-1
j_gene: TRBJ2-3
abundance: .
CDR3aa: CASSPTALAGGTDTQYF
CDR3nt: TGCGCCAGCAGCCCTACAGCCCTAGCGGGAGGCACAGATACGCAGTATTTT

d_gene: TRBD1
v_gene: TRBV5-4
j_gene: TRBJ1-6
abundance: .
CDR3aa: CASSVGQGESSYNSPLHF
CDR3nt: TGTGCCAGCAGCGTGGGACAGGGGGAGAGCTCCTATAATTCACCCCTCCACTTT

d_gene: TRBD2
v_gene: TRBV5-1
j_gene: TRBJ2-5
abundance: .
CDR3aa: CASSLWTSGGDFQETQYF
CDR3nt: TGCGCCAGCAGCCTCTGGACTAGCGGGGGAGACTTCCAAGAGACCCAGTACTTC

d_gene: .
v_gene: TRBV5-5
j_gene: TRBJ1-2
abundance: few
CDR3aa: CASSLWSSSNYGYTF
CDR3nt: TGTGCCAGCAGCTTGTGGTCCAGTTCTAACTATGGCTACACCTTC

d_gene: .
v_gene: TRBV7-3
j_gene: TRBJ2-2
abundance: .
CDR3aa: CALVPPPGEDTGELFF
CDR3nt: TGTGCCCTAGTCCCGCCTCCGGGAGAGGACACCGGGGAGCTGTTTTTT

d_gene: TRBD2
v_gene: TRBV5-1
j_gene: TRBJ2-1
abundance: once
CDR3aa: CASSSGLAGVNEQFF
CDR3nt: TGCGCCAGCAGCTCGGGACTAGCGGGAGTGAATGAGCAGTTCTTC

d_gene: .
v_gene: TRBV6-5
j_gene: TRBJ1-2
abundance: .
CDR3aa: CASSYGGYPYGYTF
CDR3nt: TGTGCCAGCAGTTACGGGGGCTACCCCTATGGCTACACCTTC

d_gene: TRBD2
v_gene: TRBV27
j_gene: TRBJ2-3
abundance: .
CDR3aa: CASSLWGGITDTQYF
CDR3nt: TGTGCCAGCAGTTTATGGGGGGGGATTACAGATACGCAGTATTTT

d_gene: .
v_gene: TRBV18
j_gene: TRBJ1-5
abundance: .
CDR3aa: CASSPRWGGNQPQHF
CDR3nt: TGTGCCAGCTCACCGCGGTGGGGGGGCAATCAGCCCCAGCATTTT

d_gene: TRBD1
v_gene: TRBV5-1
j_gene: TRBJ2-2
abundance: .
CDR3aa: CASSSLRRTGSNTGELFF
CDR3nt: TGCGCCAGCAGCTCGCTTCGTCGGACAGGAAGTAACACCGGGGAGCTGTTTTTT

d_gene: .
v_gene: TRBV5-4
j_gene: TRBJ1-6
abundance: .
CDR3aa: CASSLEGVYSPLHF
CDR3nt: TGTGCCAGCAGCTTGGAGGGGGTATATTCACCCCTCCACTTT

d_gene: TRBD1
v_gene: TRBV6-5
j_gene: TRBJ2-6
abundance: .
CDR3aa: CASSLTGGTGANVLTF
CDR3nt: TGTGCCAGCAGTTTGACAGGGGGCACTGGGGCCAACGTCCTGACTTTC

d_gene: .
v_gene: TRBV19
j_gene: TRBJ2-1
abundance: .
CDR3aa: CASSIFGSYNEQFF
CDR3nt: TGTGCCAGTAGTATTTTCGGCTCCTACAATGAGCAGTTCTTC

d_gene: .
v_gene: TRBV10-3
j_gene: TRBJ1-1
abundance: .
CDR3aa: CAISSGVGTEAFF
CDR3nt: TGTGCCATCAGTTCCGGGGTTGGGACTGAAGCTTTCTTT

d_gene: TRBD2
v_gene: TRBV5-4
j_gene: TRBJ2-1
abundance: .
CDR3aa: CASSQLAGGRNEQFF
CDR3nt: TGTGCCAGCAGCCAATTAGCGGGAGGGCGCAATGAGCAGTTCTTC

d_gene: .
v_gene: TRBV3-1/TRBV3-2
j_gene: TRBJ1-6
abundance: .
CDR3aa: CASSQESIKPLHF
CDR3nt: TGTGCCAGCAGCCAAGAGAGCATAAAGCCCCTCCACTTT

d_gene: .
v_gene: TRBV13
j_gene: TRBJ1-2
abundance: .
CDR3aa: CASSLGRGFTPYGYTF
CDR3nt: TGTGCCAGCAGCTTAGGCAGAGGCTTTACCCCCTATGGCTACACCTTC

d_gene: .
v_gene: TRBV5-4
j_gene: TRBJ1-2
abundance: few
CDR3aa: CASRPRTDYGYTF
CDR3nt: TGTGCCAGCAGGCCGCGGACAGACTATGGCTACACCTTC

d_gene: TRBD2
v_gene: TRBV3-1/TRBV3-2
j_gene: TRBJ2-5
abundance: .
CDR3aa: CASRPSGGPQETQYF
CDR3nt: TGTGCCAGCAGACCTAGCGGGGGGCCCCAAGAGACCCAGTACTTC

d_gene: .
v_gene: TRBV4-1
j_gene: TRBJ1-6
abundance: .
CDR3aa: CASSQEGAGHVSSPLHF
CDR3nt: TGCGCCAGCAGCCAAGAAGGGGCCGGGCACGTCTCTTCACCCCTCCACTTT

d_gene: .
v_gene: TRBV19
j_gene: TRBJ1-5
abundance: .
CDR3aa: CASSFAGAREQPQHF
CDR3nt: TGTGCCAGTAGTTTTGCTGGGGCGCGAGAGCAGCCCCAGCATTTT

d_gene: .
v_gene: TRBV27
j_gene: TRBJ1-3
abundance: once
CDR3aa: CASSAGVGDSGNTIYF
CDR3nt: TGTGCCAGCAGCGCAGGGGTGGGTGACTCTGGAAACACCATATATTTT

d_gene: TRBD1
v_gene: TRBV29-1
j_gene: TRBJ1-4
abundance: .
CDR3aa: CSVEEGGGASEKLFF
CDR3nt: TGCAGCGTTGAAGAAGGAGGGGGCGCGTCTGAAAAACTGTTTTTT

d_gene: .
v_gene: TRBV3-1/TRBV3-2
j_gene: TRBJ2-7
abundance: .
CDR3aa: CASSLYTSYEQYF
CDR3nt: TGTGCCAGCAGCCTATACACATCCTACGAGCAGTACTTC

d_gene: .
v_gene: TRBV19
j_gene: TRBJ2-2
abundance: .
CDR3aa: CASRSRDWANTGELFF
CDR3nt: TGTGCCAGTAGATCCCGGGACTGGGCAAACACCGGGGAGCTGTTTTTT

d_gene: TRBD2
v_gene: TRBV27
j_gene: TRBJ2-3
abundance: .
CDR3aa: CASSSPSGRRADTQYF
CDR3nt: TGTGCCAGCAGCAGCCCTAGCGGGAGGAGGGCAGATACGCAGTATTTT

d_gene: .
v_gene: TRBV6-1
j_gene: TRBJ1-3
abundance: .
CDR3aa: CASSESGISGNTIYF
CDR3nt: TGTGCCAGCAGTGAATCTGGCATCTCTGGAAACACCATATATTTT

d_gene: .
v_gene: TRBV19
j_gene: TRBJ1-1
abundance: .
CDR3aa: CASTAGPGTEAFF
CDR3nt: TGTGCCAGTACAGCAGGTCCAGGGACTGAAGCTTTCTTT

d_gene: TRBD1
v_gene: TRBV6-2/TRBV6-3
j_gene: TRBJ2-1
abundance: few
CDR3aa: CASSYGTGRDRYNEQFF
CDR3nt: TGTGCCAGCAGTTACGGAACAGGTAGGGACAGATACAATGAGCAGTTCTTC

d_gene: TRBD1
v_gene: TRBV20-1
j_gene: TRBJ1-1
abundance: .
CDR3aa: CSASLRGRGTEAFF
CDR3nt: TGCAGTGCTAGTCTCAGGGGGCGAGGGACTGAAGCTTTCTTT

d_gene: .
v_gene: TRBV29-1
j_gene: TRBJ2-2
abundance: .
CDR3aa: CSGRQGLNPGELFF
CDR3nt: TGCAGCGGGAGGCAGGGACTTAATCCCGGGGAGCTGTTTTTT

d_gene: TRBD1
v_gene: TRBV5-5
j_gene: TRBJ1-1
abundance: .
CDR3aa: CASSSIRDRGNTEAFF
CDR3nt: TGTGCCAGCAGCTCGATCCGGGACAGGGGGAACACTGAAGCTTTCTTT

d_gene: TRBD1
v_gene: TRBV7-2
j_gene: TRBJ2-3
abundance: .
CDR3aa: CASSPDKGTATDTQYF
CDR3nt: TGTGCCAGCAGCCCCGACAAAGGGACAGCTACAGATACGCAGTATTTT

d_gene: .
v_gene: TRBV5-1
j_gene: TRBJ2-1
abundance: few
CDR3aa: CASSYRETGSNEQFF
CDR3nt: TGCGCCAGCAGCTACCGGGAAACAGGGAGCAATGAGCAGTTCTTC

d_gene: TRBD1
v_gene: TRBV5-1
j_gene: TRBJ2-7
abundance: .
CDR3aa: CASRPGQGRYEQYF
CDR3nt: TGCGCCAGCAGACCAGGACAGGGTCGGTACGAGCAGTACTTC

d_gene: .
v_gene: TRBV7-2
j_gene: TRBJ1-5
abundance: .
CDR3aa: CASSRGSPDNQPQHF
CDR3nt: TGTGCCAGCAGTCGGGGGAGCCCAGACAATCAGCCCCAGCATTTT

d_gene: TRBD1
v_gene: TRBV27
j_gene: TRBJ1-6
abundance: .
CDR3aa: CASSDRGGNSPLHF
CDR3nt: TGTGCCAGCAGTGACAGGGGTGGAAATTCACCCCTCCACTTT

d_gene: .
v_gene: TRBV14
j_gene: TRBJ2-1
abundance: .
CDR3aa: CASSQVIGRGSSYNEQFF
CDR3nt: TGTGCCAGCAGCCAAGTAATAGGCCGGGGAAGCTCCTACAATGAGCAGTTCTTC

d_gene: .
v_gene: TRBV5-5
j_gene: TRBJ2-5
abundance: .
CDR3aa: CASSLATETQYF
CDR3nt: TGTGCCAGCAGCCTAGCCACGGAGACCCAGTACTTC

d_gene: .
v_gene: TRBV5-6
j_gene: TRBJ1-2
abundance: .
CDR3aa: CASSPSGVLNYGYTF
CDR3nt: TGTGCCAGCAGCCCCTCAGGGGTGTTGAACTATGGCTACACCTTC